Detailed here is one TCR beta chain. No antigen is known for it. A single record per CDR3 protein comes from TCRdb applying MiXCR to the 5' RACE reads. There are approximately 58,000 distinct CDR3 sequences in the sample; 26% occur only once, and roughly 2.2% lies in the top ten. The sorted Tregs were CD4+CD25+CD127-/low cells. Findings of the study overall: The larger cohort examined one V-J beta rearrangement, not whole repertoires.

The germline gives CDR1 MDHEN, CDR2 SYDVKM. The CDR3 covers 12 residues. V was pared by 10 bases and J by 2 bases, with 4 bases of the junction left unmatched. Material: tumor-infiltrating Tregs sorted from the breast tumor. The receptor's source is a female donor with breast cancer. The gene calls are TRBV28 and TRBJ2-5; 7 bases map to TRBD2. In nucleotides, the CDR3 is TGTGCCACTTGGGAGGGACAAGAGACCCAGTACTTC. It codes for CATWEGQETQYF.